The 30 T cell receptor beta chains below were found in one sample sequenced in a study of CD8 T cells in ankylosing spondylitis. TCRdb ran MiXCR on the 5' RACE reads and lists one entry per CDR3 protein. The sample contains 450,000 to 550,000 distinct CDR3 sequences, about 5.4% of which appear only once. Their specific antigens are unknown. Study findings and constraints: Characteristic, it appeared, of ankylosing spondylitis blood was a TCR beta motif of roughly 8 highly homologous variants.

The specimen sequenced was blood, either unsorted or a sorted T cell fraction (not recorded which). The receptors stem from a male donor with ankylosing spondylitis.

There are many counts of this clonotype. The genes are TRBV27 and TRBJ2-1; tentative D call: TRBD1 (6 bases). V was trimmed by 3 bases and J by 4 bases, leaving 13 bases between them. The CDR3 covers 15 residues. Germline CDR1 MNHEY, CDR2 SMNVEV (reference sequence). The CDR3 DNA follows: TGTGCCAGCAGTTTCCGGACAGCGAGTTACAATGAGCAGTTCTTC. Protein product: CASSFRTASYNEQFF.

This chain uses TRBV3-1 with TRBJ1-3; D is undetermined. Germline CDR1 reads LGHDT; CDR2 reads YNNKEL (reference sequence). Trimming took 10 bases from V and 0 from J, leaving 13 bases between them. This CDR3 comprises 14 residues. CDR3 sequence reads: CATSPRDSGNTIYF. For the CDR3, the DNA is TGTGCCACCTCCCCTCGAGACTCTGGAAACACCATATATTTT.

In this sample, this clonotype turned up many times. The J gene is TRBJ1-1, the V gene TRBV20-1; D ambiguous. CDR1 and CDR2 (germline): DFQATT, SNEGSKA (reference sequence). V was cut by 4 bases and J by 4 bases, with 13 bases left in between. The CDR3 runs to 13 residues. This CDR3 is CSATRRLGTEAFF. The CDR3 DNA is TGCAGTGCTACTAGGCGGCTTGGCACTGAAGCTTTCTTT.

The CDR3 reads CASSSTGGATGELFF. CDR3 DNA sequence: TGTGCCAGCAGTTCCACAGGGGGGGCCACCGGGGAGCTGTTTTTT. The J gene is TRBJ2-2, the V gene TRBV7-8, with D possibly matching TRBD1 (8 bases). The CDR3 is 15 residues long. The germline CDR1 and CDR2 sequences are SGHVS and FQNEAQ. The V end lost 6 bases, the J end lost 4 bases, and 15 bases lay between the germline ends. The variable domain in full, completed from reference TRBV7-8 and TRBJ2-2, reads GAGVSQSPRYKVAKRGQDVALRCDPISGHVSLFWYQQALGQGPEFLTYFQNEAQLDKSGLPSDRFFAERPEGSVSTLKIQRTQQEDSAVYLCASSSTGGATGELFFGEGSRLTVL.

CDR3 sequence reads: CASSPPNRDRVNEQFF. The CDR3 region has the DNA TGTGCCAGCAGTCCCCCCAACCGGGACAGGGTCAATGAGCAGTTCTTC. This chain links TRBV7-9 with TRBJ2-1, with 9 bases identical to TRBD1. This CDR3 region has 16 residues. Trimming at V came to 6 bases and at J to 6 bases, leaving 12 bases not matched to a gene. Looked up from germline, CDR1 is SEHNR and CDR2 is FQNEAQ (reference sequence).

This clonotype was picked up a small number of times. The chain joins TRBV6-1 to TRBJ2-7, with TRBD2 matching 8 bases. The CDR3 sequence is 14 residues long. Germline trimming cut 7 bases from V and 6 bases from J; bases unmatched to any gene: 11. Germline V gene sequence: CDR1 MNHNS, CDR2 SASEGT. In DNA, the CDR3 is TGTGCCAGCAACCTTGGCCCCGGGGGGGGCGAGCAGTACTTC. Translation gives CASNLGPGGGEQYF.

The J gene is TRBJ2-7, the V gene TRBV4-2, with a weak D call TRBD1 (7 bases). This CDR3 contains 14 residues. V was cut by 3 bases and J by 2 bases, with 11 bases left in between. CDR1 is LGHNA and CDR2 is YNFKEQ in the germline V gene. CDR3 sequence: CASSQEGQPYEQYF. The CDR3 region has the DNA TGTGCCAGCAGCCAGGAGGGACAGCCCTACGAGCAGTACTTC.

This clonotype was observed at least ten times. The rearrangement links TRBV12-3 or TRBV12-4 to TRBJ1-2, with D unresolved. V gave up 3 bases and J gave up 8 bases, with 16 bases separating them. The CDR3 extends over 14 amino acids. CDR3 nucleotides: TGTGCCAGCAGTTTCGGGCAGTATATTCGGGGCTACACCTTC. Translated, it gives CASSFGQYIRGYTF.

This clonotype has at least ten counts. The CDR3 bases are TGTGCCATCAGCCTACAGGGGGCGGGGGCCAACGTCCTGACTTTC. Residues: CAISLQGAGANVLTF. The chain carries TRBV10-3 and TRBJ2-6, with TRBD1 matching over 9 bases. This CDR3 has 15 residues. From germline, CDR1 is ENHRY and CDR2 SYGVKD. The V gene end was trimmed by 6 bases and the J gene end by 4 bases; junction bases not matched to a gene: 4.

V gene TRBV3-1 combines with J gene TRBJ2-5; possibly TRBD2 for D (6 bases). The CDR3 runs 14 residues. The V gene's germline CDR1 is LGHDT and CDR2 YNNKEL (reference sequence). V lost 4 bases and J 5 bases, leaving 14 bases between the germline ends. DNA of the CDR3: TGTGCCAGCAGCCCGTCGGGGGTCGGGGAGACCCAGTACTTC. Residues: CASSPSGVGETQYF.

This clonotype has at least ten counts. Here the CDR3 reads CSARDLEQTIKNTEAFF. CDR3 in DNA: TGCAGTGCTAGAGATCTGGAACAGACGATAAAAAACACTGAAGCTTTCTTT. The V call is TRBV20-1, the J call TRBJ1-1; unclear D gene. V shed 0 bases and J shed 2 bases, with 19 bases lying between them. The germline V gene encodes CDR1 DFQATT and CDR2 SNEGSKA (reference sequence). This CDR3 comprises 17 residues.

This clonotype was seen repeatedly, ten times or more. This chain uses TRBV25-1 with TRBJ2-7; weak D call: TRBD2 (6 bases). The V end was cut by 1 base, the J end by 2 bases, with 24 bases between. The germline V gene encodes CDR1 MGHDK and CDR2 SYGVNS. The CDR3 contains 19 residues. CDR3 bases: TGTGCCAGCAGTGAATCCACGGGAGCCCCTTATTCTGAGGCCTACGAGCAGTACTTC. This encodes CASSESTGAPYSEAYEQYF.

This clonotype was counted ten times or more. The chain is built from TRBV12-3 or TRBV12-4 and TRBJ1-5; TRBD1 matches at 11 bases. V lost 6 bases, J lost 9 bases, and 7 bases stayed unmatched. This CDR3 region has 14 residues. The CDR3 reads CASSPGTGGRPQHF. The DNA for the CDR3 is TGTGCCAGCAGCCCCGGGACAGGGGGTCGGCCCCAGCATTTT.

For this clonotype: This may come from a read error, since a much larger clone is one base off. The J gene is TRBJ2-1, the V gene TRBV6-1, with D unclear. This CDR3 has 14 amino acids. V lost 8 bases to trimming and J lost 7 bases, with 18 bases between them. CDR1 and CDR2 from the germline V gene are MNHNS and SASEGT. The DNA for the CDR3 is TGTGCCAGCGCGATGGCGGCTCGGTTGAATGAGCAGTTCTTC. Translating it yields CASAMAARLNEQFF.

This clonotype was counted ten times or more. The chain carries TRBV7-2 and TRBJ1-3; D remains unclear. This CDR3 is 13 amino acids long. V lost 6 bases and J lost 2, with 8 bases in between. CDR1 and CDR2 from the germline V gene are SGHTA and FQGNSA. The DNA of the CDR3 is TGTGCCAGCAGAATCGGGCCTGGAAACACCATATATTTT. Amino acids: CASRIGPGNTIYF.

This clonotype showed up many times. The chain is built from TRBV5-1 and TRBJ2-7, with 7 bases lining up with TRBD1. The CDR3 extends over 15 amino acids. Germline lookup yields CDR1 SGHRS and CDR2 YFSETQ. Trimming removed 2 bases from V and 3 bases from J; junction bases left unmatched: 8. The CDR3 DNA reads as TGCGCCAGCAGCTTTCGCCGGGACAGTCTCTACGAGCAGTACTTC. Amino acids: CASSFRRDSLYEQYF.

This clonotype has more than one count but fewer than ten. This chain connects TRBV29-1 to TRBJ2-5; tentative D call: TRBD2 (5 bases). V lost 4 bases to trimming and J lost 2 bases, with 14 bases between them. The CDR3 spans 14 residues. Germline V gene sequence: CDR1 SQVTM, CDR2 ANQGSEA. This CDR3 reads CSVGLYGKQETQYF. Here the CDR3 DNA reads TGCAGCGTTGGGTTGTACGGGAAGCAAGAGACCCAGTACTTC.

This chain connects TRBV5-1 to TRBJ1-3; maybe TRBD1 (5 bases). The CDR3 contains 15 residues. Germline V gene data show CDR1 as SGHRS and CDR2 as YFSETQ. V was cut by 5 bases and J by 4 bases, with 16 bases left in between. The CDR3 loop is CASSWAGFGGNTIYF. CDR3 nucleotide sequence: TGCGCCAGCAGTTGGGCAGGGTTTGGGGGAAACACCATATATTTT.

This clonotype has a count of ten or more. The genes are TRBV15 and TRBJ2-7, with a possible D match to TRBD2 (6 bases). Trimming pared 1 base from V and 0 bases from J, leaving 13 bases between. The germline V gene encodes CDR1 LNHNV and CDR2 YYDKDF (reference sequence). CDR3 length: 16 amino acids. DNA of the CDR3: TGTGCCACCAGCAGAGTCGCGGGGACGAGCTCCTACGAGCAGTACTTC. Amino acid sequence: CATSRVAGTSSYEQYF.

This clonotype appeared many times. This chain uses TRBV20-1 with TRBJ2-5, with D possibly TRBD2 on 7 matching bases. V was trimmed by 0 bases and J by 5 bases, leaving 22 bases between them. The CDR3 contains 17 residues. In germline, CDR1 is DFQATT, CDR2 SNEGSKA (reference sequence). CDR3 sequence: CSARDLRGGGDSETQYF. CDR3 DNA sequence: TGCAGTGCTAGAGATTTGAGGGGGGGCGGGGATTCCGAGACCCAGTACTTC.

This clonotype was counted between two and nine times. The V gene is TRBV3-1, the J gene TRBJ1-6, with TRBD1 as a possible D gene (6 bases). V was cut by 2 bases and J by 4 bases, with 9 bases left in between. The CDR3 runs 15 residues. From germline, CDR1 is LGHDT and CDR2 YNNKEL (reference sequence). In nucleotides, the CDR3 is TGTGCCAGCAGCCAACAACAGGGATATAATTCACCCCTCCACTTT. This sequence encodes CASSQQQGYNSPLHF.

The table lists this clonotype with many counts. The rearrangement uses TRBV4-3 and TRBJ1-4; 9 bases are a match to TRBD1. Per the germline V gene, CDR1 is LGHNA and CDR2 is YSLEER. With 1 base clipped from V and 3 bases from J, the junction kept 12 bases outside the gene matches. The CDR3 spans 19 residues. In DNA form, the CDR3 reads TGCGCCAGCAGCCAAGGATTCTCACAGGGGGCGCTTTCTAATGAAAAACTGTTTTTT. Encoded protein: CASSQGFSQGALSNEKLFF.

This clonotype was seen only a few times. The chain joins TRBV14 to TRBJ2-7; D ambiguous. V lost 3 bases to trimming and J lost 0 bases, with 6 bases between them. Germline V gives CDR1 SGHDN, CDR2 FVKESK. This CDR3 has 13 residues. The CDR3 protein is CASSQPGSYEQYF. CDR3 sequence (DNA): TGTGCCAGCAGCCAGCCAGGCTCCTACGAGCAGTACTTC.

In this sample, this clonotype turned up a few times. This chain connects TRBV7-2 to TRBJ1-5; D is perhaps TRBD1 (6 bases). The CDR3 length is 14 residues. Germline values: CDR1 SGHTA, CDR2 FQGNSA. The V and J ends lost 3 bases and 6 bases respectively, with 12 bases between them. The CDR3 spells CASSFMGAGQPQHF. The CDR3 bases are TGTGCCAGCAGCTTCATGGGGGCCGGTCAGCCCCAGCATTTT.

This clonotype was detected many times. The chain joins TRBV15 to TRBJ2-1; unclear D gene. The CDR3 contains 14 residues. Germline CDR1 reads LNHNV; CDR2 reads YYDKDF (reference sequence). Trimming stripped 3 bases from V and 6 bases from J, with 12 bases between. CDR3 sequence: CATSSSGAVNEQFF. CDR3 sequence (DNA): TGTGCCACCAGCAGTTCAGGAGCTGTCAATGAGCAGTTCTTC.

In this sample, this clonotype turned up many times. The chain joins TRBV6-1 to TRBJ1-4; TRBD1 might be the D (5 bases). V was pared by 6 bases and J by 0 bases, with 11 bases between. Germline assignment: CDR1 MNHNS and CDR2 SASEGT. The CDR3 is made up of 15 amino acids. CDR3 protein: CASRPDSSTNEKLFF. Here the CDR3 DNA reads TGTGCCAGCAGGCCCGACAGTTCAACTAATGAAAAACTGTTTTTT.

J is TRBJ1-1 and V is TRBV2, with D possibly matching TRBD1 (5 bases). V shed 11 bases and J shed 3 bases, with 16 bases lying between them. This CDR3 spans 13 amino acids. The germline CDR1 and CDR2 sequences are SNHLY and FYNNEI. CDR3 region: CAGKGRAHTEAFF. The CDR3 bases are TGTGCCGGAAAAGGCAGGGCTCACACTGAAGCTTTCTTT.

This clonotype was counted at least ten times. The rearrangement links TRBV3-1 to TRBJ2-7, with 11 bases that match TRBD2. Trimming at V came to 2 bases and at J to 2 bases, leaving 8 bases not matched to a gene. The germline CDR1 and CDR2 sequences are LGHDT and YNNKEL (reference sequence). The CDR3 sequence is 17 residues long. CDR3 in amino acids: CASSQLSSGRPTYEQYF. CDR3 DNA sequence: TGTGCCAGCAGCCAACTATCTAGCGGGAGGCCAACCTACGAGCAGTACTTC.

This clonotype has ten or more counts. V is TRBV12-3 or TRBV12-4 and J is TRBJ1-5; D is perhaps TRBD1 (6 bases). V gave up 8 bases and J gave up 4 bases, with 12 bases separating them. This CDR3 is built from 13 residues. The CDR3 region is CASSPTGNQPQHF. The CDR3 bases are TGTGCCAGCTCACCCACAGGGAATCAGCCCCAGCATTTT.

There are many counts of this clonotype. The rearrangement joins TRBV29-1 to TRBJ1-6, with 9 bases that match TRBD1. This CDR3 has 17 amino acids. The V segment lost 0 bases and the J segment 8 bases; nucleotides outside the gene matches: 11. Germline V CDR1 and CDR2: SQVTM, ANQGSEA. Written as DNA, the CDR3 is TGCAGCGTTGAAGATCACGGCACAGGGGGCGAACATTCACCCCTCCACTTT. Its translation: CSVEDHGTGGEHSPLHF.